Shown below are 2 T cell receptor beta chains from a single sample sequenced in a study of cytomegalovirus exposure and HLA in healthy donors. The PCR ran on 60 Vbeta and 13 Jbeta primers. This table comes from immunoSEQ multiplex PCR, and its TCRdb copy is limited to in-frame clones, with some not included. The table has 90,000 to 120,000 clones, about 80% seen once; the top ten hold roughly 8.2%. Sequences were obtained from PBMCs. The receptors stem from a young man in good health and CMV-seronegative.

In this sample, this clone turned up a few times. The chain is built from TRBV5-4 and TRBJ1-3, with D possibly matching TRBD1 (5 bases). CDR1 is SGHNT, CDR2 YYREEE, per germline (reference sequence). The V end was cut by 4 bases, the J end by 4 bases, with 12 bases between. The CDR3 contains 14 residues. CDR3 bases: TGTGCCAGCAGCCGGGGGACGGAAGGAAACACCATATATTTT. This gives the protein CASSRGTEGNTIYF.

The chain has TRBV28 and TRBJ1-5, with 10 bases matching TRBD1. This CDR3 comprises 18 residues. Trimming at V came to 6 bases and at J to 0 bases, leaving 11 bases not matched to a gene. The germline V gene has CDR1 MDHEN and CDR2 SYDVKM. CDR3 region: CASSPSIGTGVSNQPQHF. Written as DNA, the CDR3 is TGTGCCAGCAGCCCTAGCATCGGGACAGGGGTTAGCAATCAGCCCCAGCATTTT.